These T cell receptor beta chains were read from a single sample in a study of blood T cell repertoires in COVID-19. Method: immunoSEQ multiplex PCR; TCRdb's copy keeps in-frame clones and lacks some. This table holds 140,000 or so clones, over 80% found once. The source material was peripheral blood. These receptor sequences come from a man in his fifties or sixties who had recovered from COVID-19. CDR3s include the opening cysteine and the closing phenylalanine or tryptophan. A D gene is named only where the DNA matches it firmly. The listing skips clone size in some rows; elsewhere it reads once, few, many or a size class.

clone size: once; V gene: TRBV3-1/TRBV3-2; D gene: TRBD2; J gene: TRBJ2-3; CDR3 protein: CASSKTSADTQYF; CDR3 DNA: TGTGCCAGCAGTAAAACTAGCGCAGATACGCAGTATTTT
clone size: -; V gene: TRBV6-5; D gene: -; J gene: TRBJ2-7; CDR3 protein: CASVDRGAAYEQYF; CDR3 DNA: TGTGCCAGTGTGGATCGGGGGGCCGCCTACGAGCAGTACTTC
clone size: once; V gene: TRBV19; D gene: -; J gene: TRBJ1-1; CDR3 protein: CASRQTEAFF; CDR3 DNA: TGTGCCAGTAGACAGACTGAAGCTTTCTTT
clone size: -; V gene: TRBV19; D gene: TRBD1; J gene: TRBJ1-6; CDR3 protein: CASSIFGTGSSPLHF; CDR3 DNA: TGTGCCAGTAGTATTTTCGGGACAGGAAGTTCACCCCTCCACTTT
clone size: -; V gene: TRBV28; D gene: TRBD1; J gene: TRBJ1-5; CDR3 protein: CASSYPGGAYSNQPQHF; CDR3 DNA: TGTGCCAGCAGTTACCCAGGGGGAGCTTATAGCAATCAGCCCCAGCATTTT
clone size: -; V gene: TRBV18; D gene: -; J gene: TRBJ1-1; CDR3 protein: CASSGRQNTEAFF; CDR3 DNA: TGTGCCAGCTCAGGCAGGCAGAACACTGAAGCTTTCTTT
clone size: -; V gene: TRBV13; D gene: TRBD2; J gene: TRBJ2-7; CDR3 protein: CASSLVSSGSYEQYF; CDR3 DNA: TGTGCCAGCAGCTTAGTTTCTAGCGGTTCCTACGAGCAGTACTTC
clone size: once; V gene: TRBV9; D gene: -; J gene: TRBJ2-4; CDR3 protein: CASSVAITPGSNIQYF; CDR3 DNA: TGTGCCAGCAGCGTAGCTATCACCCCCGGGTCCAACATTCAGTACTTC
clone size: -; V gene: TRBV30; D gene: TRBD2; J gene: TRBJ2-7; CDR3 protein: CAWSSTGGVYEQYF; CDR3 DNA: TGTGCCTGGAGCTCCACGGGAGGGGTCTACGAGCAGTACTTC
clone size: once; V gene: TRBV6-2/TRBV6-3; D gene: TRBD2; J gene: TRBJ2-6; CDR3 protein: CASSGLAGSSGANVLTF; CDR3 DNA: TGTGCCAGCAGTGGACTAGCGGGTTCCTCTGGGGCCAACGTCCTGACTTTC
clone size: few; V gene: TRBV12-3/TRBV12-4; D gene: TRBD2; J gene: TRBJ2-1; CDR3 protein: CASGLAGYNEQFF; CDR3 DNA: TGTGCCAGCGGGCTAGCGGGGTACAATGAGCAGTTCTTC
clone size: once; V gene: TRBV18; D gene: -; J gene: TRBJ2-1; CDR3 protein: CASSPLGQNVYTYNEQFF; CDR3 DNA: TGTGCCAGCTCACCCCTGGGGCAGAATGTTTACACCTACAATGAGCAGTTCTTC
clone size: -; V gene: TRBV10-3; D gene: TRBD1; J gene: TRBJ1-1; CDR3 protein: CAIKPGQGPTEAFF; CDR3 DNA: TGTGCCATCAAACCGGGACAGGGTCCCACTGAAGCTTTCTTT
clone size: -; V gene: TRBV7-2; D gene: -; J gene: TRBJ2-7; CDR3 protein: CASSSQGYEQYF; CDR3 DNA: TGTGCCAGCAGCTCCCAGGGGTACGAGCAGTACTTC
clone size: -; V gene: TRBV2; D gene: -; J gene: TRBJ1-2; CDR3 protein: CASSPGQRSYGYTF; CDR3 DNA: TGTGCCAGCAGTCCGGGACAAAGGAGCTATGGCTACACCTTC
clone size: -; V gene: TRBV5-1; D gene: -; J gene: TRBJ2-1; CDR3 protein: CASSPWRGIQDNEQFF; CDR3 DNA: TGCGCCAGCAGCCCCTGGCGGGGAATCCAGGACAATGAGCAGTTCTTC
clone size: -; V gene: TRBV18; D gene: -; J gene: TRBJ2-7; CDR3 protein: CASSPFSTGGEAYEQYF; CDR3 DNA: TGTGCCAGCTCACCATTCAGTACGGGTGGCGAAGCTTACGAGCAGTACTTC
clone size: -; V gene: TRBV10-2; D gene: -; J gene: TRBJ2-2; CDR3 protein: CASTQRRLQEGGELFF; CDR3 DNA: TGCGCCAGCACTCAACGTCGGCTCCAGGAGGGCGGGGAGCTGTTTTTT
clone size: -; V gene: TRBV5-1; D gene: TRBD1; J gene: TRBJ1-5; CDR3 protein: CASSLGQGGNQPQHF; CDR3 DNA: TGCGCCAGCAGCTTGGGACAGGGGGGCAATCAGCCCCAGCATTTT
clone size: -; V gene: TRBV6-5; D gene: TRBD1; J gene: TRBJ1-5; CDR3 protein: CASSYSGQGGQPQHF; CDR3 DNA: TGTGCCAGCAGTTACTCCGGACAGGGGGGTCAGCCCCAGCATTTT
clone size: -; V gene: TRBV19; D gene: -; J gene: TRBJ1-1; CDR3 protein: CASSIFSVGGFTEAFF; CDR3 DNA: TGTGCCAGTAGTATCTTCTCGGTGGGGGGGTTCACTGAAGCTTTCTTT
clone size: -; V gene: TRBV19; D gene: TRBD1; J gene: TRBJ2-6; CDR3 protein: CASSIGTGNSGANVLTF; CDR3 DNA: TGTGCCAGTAGTATAGGGACAGGTAACTCTGGGGCCAACGTCCTGACTTTC
clone size: -; V gene: TRBV2; D gene: TRBD1; J gene: TRBJ1-2; CDR3 protein: CASSVSQGPNYGYTF; CDR3 DNA: TGTGCCAGCAGTGTCTCACAGGGGCCTAACTATGGCTACACCTTC
clone size: -; V gene: TRBV5-4; D gene: -; J gene: TRBJ1-5; CDR3 protein: CASSLAGSNQPQHF; CDR3 DNA: TGTGCCAGCAGCTTGGCCGGTAGCAATCAGCCCCAGCATTTT
clone size: few; V gene: TRBV5-1; D gene: -; J gene: TRBJ1-3; CDR3 protein: CASSLGSGGSSGNTIYF; CDR3 DNA: TGCGCCAGCAGCTTGGGAAGCGGCGGTAGCTCTGGAAACACCATATATTTT
clone size: -; V gene: TRBV4-3; D gene: -; J gene: TRBJ1-4; CDR3 protein: CASSQAYTTGDNEKLFF; CDR3 DNA: TGCGCCAGCAGCCAAGCGTATACGACAGGAGATAATGAAAAACTGTTTTTT
clone size: -; V gene: TRBV3-1/TRBV3-2; D gene: TRBD1; J gene: TRBJ1-6; CDR3 protein: CASSQVQGARSPLHF; CDR3 DNA: TGTGCCAGCAGCCAGGTACAGGGGGCACGATCACCCCTCCACTTT
clone size: -; V gene: TRBV7-9; D gene: TRBD1; J gene: TRBJ1-3; CDR3 protein: CASSLWDSRNTIYF; CDR3 DNA: TGTGCCAGCAGCTTATGGGACAGCAGAAACACCATATATTTT
clone size: once; V gene: TRBV4-1; D gene: -; J gene: TRBJ1-1; CDR3 protein: CASSQDPAGQNTEAFF; CDR3 DNA: TGCGCCAGCAGCCAAGATCCGGCAGGGCAGAACACTGAAGCTTTCTTT
clone size: -; V gene: TRBV7-2; D gene: TRBD2; J gene: TRBJ2-3; CDR3 protein: CASSRWTSGGTDTQYF; CDR3 DNA: TGTGCCAGCAGCCGTTGGACTAGCGGGGGAACAGATACGCAGTATTTT
clone size: few; V gene: TRBV7-6; D gene: TRBD1; J gene: TRBJ1-1; CDR3 protein: CASSLMGQGNTEAFF; CDR3 DNA: TGTGCCAGCAGCTTAATGGGACAGGGGAACACTGAAGCTTTCTTT
clone size: -; V gene: TRBV6-2/TRBV6-3; D gene: TRBD2; J gene: TRBJ2-3; CDR3 protein: CASSYSGLAGNTQYF; CDR3 DNA: TGTGCCAGCAGTTACTCCGGGCTAGCGGGGAATACGCAGTATTTT
clone size: -; V gene: TRBV7-2; D gene: -; J gene: TRBJ1-2; CDR3 protein: CASSPAGKSYGYTF; CDR3 DNA: TGTGCCAGCAGCCCCGCGGGCAAGAGCTATGGCTACACCTTC
clone size: -; V gene: TRBV19; D gene: -; J gene: TRBJ1-5; CDR3 protein: CATKVGGGQPQHF; CDR3 DNA: TGTGCCACCAAAGTAGGGGGGGGTCAGCCCCAGCATTTT
clone size: once; V gene: TRBV7-2; D gene: TRBD1; J gene: TRBJ1-1; CDR3 protein: CASSLVQGSTEAFF; CDR3 DNA: TGTGCCAGCAGCTTAGTACAGGGGAGCACTGAAGCTTTCTTT
clone size: -; V gene: TRBV28; D gene: TRBD1; J gene: TRBJ1-4; CDR3 protein: CASTSGQGNEKLFF; CDR3 DNA: TGTGCCAGCACCTCGGGACAGGGTAATGAAAAACTGTTTTTT
clone size: once; V gene: TRBV12-3/TRBV12-4; D gene: -; J gene: TRBJ2-1; CDR3 protein: CASRDFSYNEQFF; CDR3 DNA: TGTGCCAGCAGGGACTTCTCCTACAATGAGCAGTTCTTC
clone size: once; V gene: TRBV5-6; D gene: -; J gene: TRBJ1-6; CDR3 protein: CASSSRESLNSPLHF; CDR3 DNA: TGTGCCAGCAGCTCCCGAGAGAGTCTTAATTCACCCCTCCACTTT
clone size: -; V gene: TRBV18; D gene: -; J gene: TRBJ2-1; CDR3 protein: CASSPRWGGEYNEQFF; CDR3 DNA: TGTGCCAGCTCACCACGGTGGGGCGGGGAATACAATGAGCAGTTCTTC
clone size: -; V gene: TRBV5-5; D gene: TRBD1; J gene: TRBJ1-5; CDR3 protein: CASSLLGQGYQPQHF; CDR3 DNA: TGTGCCAGCAGCTTGTTGGGACAGGGGTACCAACCCCAGCATTTT
clone size: many; V gene: TRBV6-5; D gene: TRBD2; J gene: TRBJ2-1; CDR3 protein: CASTLLAGEPNEQFF; CDR3 DNA: TGTGCCAGCACCCTACTAGCGGGGGAACCTAATGAGCAGTTCTTC
clone size: -; V gene: TRBV5-6; D gene: TRBD1; J gene: TRBJ1-2; CDR3 protein: CASSFQDRGYGYTF; CDR3 DNA: TGTGCCAGCAGCTTCCAGGACAGGGGATATGGCTACACCTTC
clone size: -; V gene: TRBV12-5; D gene: -; J gene: TRBJ2-3; CDR3 protein: CASDSGSDTQYF; CDR3 DNA: TGTGCTAGTGATTCAGGGTCAGATACGCAGTATTTT
clone size: once; V gene: TRBV19; D gene: -; J gene: TRBJ1-1; CDR3 protein: CASSMRGSGTEAFF; CDR3 DNA: TGTGCCAGTAGTATGAGGGGGTCGGGCACTGAAGCTTTCTTT
clone size: -; V gene: TRBV6-5; D gene: -; J gene: TRBJ1-6; CDR3 protein: CASSFDSATYNSPLHF; CDR3 DNA: TGTGCCAGCAGTTTCGACAGTGCCACCTATAATTCACCCCTCCACTTT
clone size: once; V gene: TRBV2; D gene: -; J gene: TRBJ2-1; CDR3 protein: CASLKAGNVHEQFF; CDR3 DNA: TGTGCCAGCCTGAAGGCAGGTAATGTTCATGAGCAGTTCTTC
clone size: -; V gene: TRBV9; D gene: -; J gene: TRBJ2-7; CDR3 protein: CASSTDSQSYEQYF; CDR3 DNA: TGTGCCAGCAGCACCGACAGCCAGTCCTACGAGCAGTACTTC
clone size: -; V gene: TRBV5-1; D gene: -; J gene: TRBJ1-2; CDR3 protein: CASSSRVENYGYTF; CDR3 DNA: TGCGCCAGCAGCTCCAGGGTTGAAAACTATGGCTACACCTTC
clone size: -; V gene: TRBV5-1; D gene: -; J gene: TRBJ2-5; CDR3 protein: CASSLRTREETQYF; CDR3 DNA: TGCGCCAGCAGCCTACGGACACGAGAAGAGACCCAGTACTTC
clone size: -; V gene: TRBV15; D gene: -; J gene: TRBJ2-3; CDR3 protein: CATSRVGSTDTQYF; CDR3 DNA: TGTGCCACCAGCAGAGTGGGCAGCACAGATACGCAGTATTTT
clone size: -; V gene: TRBV9; D gene: TRBD1; J gene: TRBJ1-3; CDR3 protein: CASSAGGSSGNTIYF; CDR3 DNA: TGTGCCAGCAGCGCAGGGGGATCATCTGGAAACACCATATATTTT
clone size: -; V gene: TRBV7-9; D gene: -; J gene: TRBJ2-2; CDR3 protein: CASSLDLRGGELFF; CDR3 DNA: TGTGCCAGCAGCTTAGACCTAAGGGGCGGGGAGCTGTTTTTT
clone size: -; V gene: TRBV20-1; D gene: TRBD1; J gene: TRBJ1-2; CDR3 protein: CSASTPDRGYYGYTF; CDR3 DNA: TGCAGTGCTAGTACCCCTGACAGGGGGTACTATGGCTACACCTTC
clone size: once; V gene: TRBV2; D gene: -; J gene: TRBJ2-7; CDR3 protein: CASTPPVLYEQYF; CDR3 DNA: TGTGCCAGCACCCCTCCAGTTCTCTACGAGCAGTACTTC
clone size: once; V gene: TRBV5-6; D gene: -; J gene: TRBJ2-1; CDR3 protein: CASRTGSYNEQFF; CDR3 DNA: TGTGCCAGCAGAACGGGGTCCTACAATGAGCAGTTCTTC
clone size: -; V gene: TRBV11-3; D gene: -; J gene: TRBJ2-3; CDR3 protein: CASSQVGVWGTDTQYF; CDR3 DNA: TGTGCCAGCAGCCAGGTCGGGGTTTGGGGCACAGATACGCAGTATTTT
clone size: -; V gene: TRBV7-2; D gene: TRBD1; J gene: TRBJ1-2; CDR3 protein: CASRGYQGAGGYTF; CDR3 DNA: TGTGCCAGCAGAGGATATCAGGGGGCGGGAGGCTACACCTTC
clone size: few; V gene: TRBV11-2; D gene: TRBD2; J gene: TRBJ2-5; CDR3 protein: CASSHPGGIGETQYF; CDR3 DNA: TGTGCCAGCAGCCACCCGGGGGGGATAGGAGAGACCCAGTACTTC
clone size: -; V gene: TRBV11-3; D gene: -; J gene: TRBJ2-1; CDR3 protein: CASSLDRGGYNEQFF; CDR3 DNA: TGTGCCAGCAGCTTAGATCGCGGAGGGTACAATGAGCAGTTCTTC